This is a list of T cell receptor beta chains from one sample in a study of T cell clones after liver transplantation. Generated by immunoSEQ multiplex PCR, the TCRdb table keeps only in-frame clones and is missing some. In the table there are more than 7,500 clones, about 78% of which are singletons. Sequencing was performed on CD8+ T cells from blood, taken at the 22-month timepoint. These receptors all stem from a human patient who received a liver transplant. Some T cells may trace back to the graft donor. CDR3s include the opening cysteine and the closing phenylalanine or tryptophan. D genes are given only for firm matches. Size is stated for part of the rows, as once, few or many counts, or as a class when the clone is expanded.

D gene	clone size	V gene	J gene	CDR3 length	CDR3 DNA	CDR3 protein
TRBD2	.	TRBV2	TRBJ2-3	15	TGTGCCAGCAGTTTTTGGCGGGGGGATACAGATACGCAGTATTTT	CASSFWRGDTDTQYF
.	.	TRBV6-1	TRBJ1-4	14	TGTGCCACCTTATTGGCCTGGGGAAAGGAAAAACTGTTTTTT	CATLLAWGKEKLFF
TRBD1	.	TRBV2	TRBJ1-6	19	TGTGCCAGCAGTGTTCGGACAGGCACTACAAGCTCCTATAATTCACCCCTCCACTTT	CASSVRTGTTSSYNSPLHF
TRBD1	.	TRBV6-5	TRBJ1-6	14	TGTGCCAGCAGTTATTTGACAGGGACTTCACCCCTCCACTTT	CASSYLTGTSPLHF
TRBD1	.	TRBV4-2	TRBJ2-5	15	TGTGCCAGCAGCCAAGTACAGGGGTCCCAAGAGACCCAGTACTTC	CASSQVQGSQETQYF
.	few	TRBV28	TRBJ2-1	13	TGTGCCAGCAGAAGACCTTCTCTTAATGAGCAGTTCTTC	CASRRPSLNEQFF
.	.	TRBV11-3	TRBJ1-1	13	TGTGCCAGCAGCTACACAGCGAACACTGAAGCTTTCTTT	CASSYTANTEAFF
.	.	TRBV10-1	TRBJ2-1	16	TGCGCCAGCAGTGAGGGGGCCGGGGGACCTTACAATGAGCAGTTCTTC	CASSEGAGGPYNEQFF
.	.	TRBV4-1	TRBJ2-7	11	TGCGCCAGTGGGACCCTCTACGAGCAGTACTTC	CASGTLYEQYF
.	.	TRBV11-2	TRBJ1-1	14	TGTGCCAGCGTGGCAGCGATGGAGAACACTGAAGCTTTCTTT	CASVAAMENTEAFF
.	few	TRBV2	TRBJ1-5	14	TGTGCCAGCAGTGACTGGGGGGGGATGGAGCCCCAGCATTTT	CASSDWGGMEPQHF
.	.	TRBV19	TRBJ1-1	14	TGTGCCAGTAGTTTCGGGACGGCAAACACTGAAGCTTTCTTT	CASSFGTANTEAFF
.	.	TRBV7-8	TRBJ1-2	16	TGTGCCAGCAGCTTAGGAGTGCACCGGTCTAACTATGGCTACACCTTC	CASSLGVHRSNYGYTF
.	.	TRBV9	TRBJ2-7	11	TGTGCCAGCGGGGTGGGGAGCGAGCAGTACTTC	CASGVGSEQYF
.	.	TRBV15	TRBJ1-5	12	TGTGCCACCGGGGAAAGCAATCAGCCCCAGCATTTT	CATGESNQPQHF
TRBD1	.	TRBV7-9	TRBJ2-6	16	TGTGCCAGCAGCTTAGGGGGGACAGGGCCCCTCTCCGTCCTGACTTTC	CASSLGGTGPLSVLTF
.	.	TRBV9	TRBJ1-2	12	TGTGCCAGCAGCGTGGGATCTTATGGCTACACCTTC	CASSVGSYGYTF
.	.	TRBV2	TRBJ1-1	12	TGTGCCAGCAGTGAGCTGAACACTGAAGCTTTCTTT	CASSELNTEAFF
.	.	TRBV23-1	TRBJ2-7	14	TGCGCCAGCAGTCGTCTGACAGAGCCCTACGAGCAGTACTTC	CASSRLTEPYEQYF
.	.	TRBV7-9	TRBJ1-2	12	TGTGCCAGCAGCTTAGGAGGGGATGGCTACACCTTC	CASSLGGDGYTF
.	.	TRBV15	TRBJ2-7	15	TGTGCCACCAGCAAGGATCGGGGAAGCTCCTACGAGCAGTACTTC	CATSKDRGSSYEQYF
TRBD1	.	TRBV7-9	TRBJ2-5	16	TGTGCCAGCAGCTTAGCTCGACAGGGGGCCGGGGAGACCCAGTACTTC	CASSLARQGAGETQYF
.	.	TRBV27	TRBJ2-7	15	TGTGCCAGCAGTCTAAGGGGGGCTGCTGCCTACGAGCAGTACTTC	CASSLRGAAAYEQYF
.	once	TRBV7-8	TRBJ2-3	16	TGTGCCAGCAGCTTAGGGCAGGGACTCCTCACAGATACGCAGTATTTT	CASSLGQGLLTDTQYF
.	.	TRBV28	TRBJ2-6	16	TGTGCCAGCAGTTTATCCGCAGGGCCTGGGGCCAACGTCCTGACTTTC	CASSLSAGPGANVLTF
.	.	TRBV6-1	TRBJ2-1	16	TGTGCCAGCAGTGAAGCTCAGTCGGGCTTCCGGAATGAGCAGTTCTTC	CASSEAQSGFRNEQFF
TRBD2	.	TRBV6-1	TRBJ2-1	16	TGTGCCAGCAGTGAAGAACCGCTAGCGGGGGAGGATGAGCAGTTCTTC	CASSEEPLAGEDEQFF
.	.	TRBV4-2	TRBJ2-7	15	TGTGCCAGCAGCCAAGCCGGGCTGAGCTCCTACGAGCAGTACTTC	CASSQAGLSSYEQYF